The T cell receptor beta chain under discussion was sequenced for a study of cytomegalovirus exposure and HLA in healthy donors. Study results and limitations: From TCR beta sequences, most subjects' HLA-A and HLA-B alleles were reportedly predicted accurately. Apparent HLA restriction characterized most CMV-associated TCR beta chains in a later analysis.

A remark on this clone: The antigen is not known.

PCR primers comprised 60 Vbeta and 13 Jbeta primers. The data were produced by immunoSEQ multiplex PCR, yet TCRdb's version contains in-frame clones alone and is incomplete. The sample includes over 35,000 clones, around three quarters of them seen just once. V lost 1 base to trimming and J lost 3 bases; unmatched junction nucleotides: 7. The CDR3 covers 18 residues. Germline V lookup: CDR1 SGHVS, CDR2 FQNEAQ. The clonotype comes from a man aged 30 to 45 in good health and CMV-seronegative. V and J are TRBV7-8 and TRBJ2-5, with 14 bases aligning to TRBD2. The source material was PBMCs. The CDR3, as DNA: TGTGCCAGCAGCTTAGTAGTCCCGGGACTAGCGGGGGAAGAGACCCAGTACTTC. Encoded protein: CASSLVVPGLAGEETQYF.